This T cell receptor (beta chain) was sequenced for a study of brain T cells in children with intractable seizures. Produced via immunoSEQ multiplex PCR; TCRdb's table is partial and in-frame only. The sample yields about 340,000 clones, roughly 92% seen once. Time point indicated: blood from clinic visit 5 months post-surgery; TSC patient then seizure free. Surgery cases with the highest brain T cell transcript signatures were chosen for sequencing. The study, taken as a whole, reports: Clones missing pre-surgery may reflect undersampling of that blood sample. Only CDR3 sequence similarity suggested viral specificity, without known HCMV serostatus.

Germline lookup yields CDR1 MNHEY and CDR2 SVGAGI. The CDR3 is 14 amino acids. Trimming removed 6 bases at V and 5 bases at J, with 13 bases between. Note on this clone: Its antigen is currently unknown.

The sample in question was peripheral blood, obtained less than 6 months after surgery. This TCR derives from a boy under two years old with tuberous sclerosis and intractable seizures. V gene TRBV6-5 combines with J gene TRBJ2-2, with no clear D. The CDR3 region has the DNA TGTGCCAGCAGAGGCATGCAATCAACCGGGGAGCTGTTTTTT. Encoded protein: CASRGMQSTGELFF.